These 15 T cell receptor beta chains originate from one sample sequenced in a study of T cell responses to AZD1222 COVID-19 vaccine. Only in-frame clones appear in the TCRdb table, and some are missing; sequencing was by immunoSEQ multiplex PCR. The sample has 120,000 to 150,000 clones; roughly 89% are singletons. This material consisted of peripheral blood, taken 28 days after the second AZD1222 dose. These receptor sequences come from an adult who received the AZD1222 COVID-19 vaccine.

The V gene is TRBV5-6, the J gene TRBJ2-3; 11 bases fit TRBD2. This CDR3 is built from 18 residues. Germline V gene data show CDR1 as SGHDT and CDR2 as YYEEEE. Losses at the gene ends were 5 bases for V and 4 bases for J; bases not matched to a gene: 15. The chain's CDR3 is CASSSLLAGAGGADTQYF. CDR3 DNA: TGTGCCAGCAGTTCCCTACTAGCGGGAGCCGGGGGGGCAGATACGCAGTATTTT.

The rearrangement joins TRBV6-5 to TRBJ2-5; no definite D call. The CDR3 covers 12 residues. Trimming stripped 8 bases from V and 5 bases from J, with 12 bases between. Germline values: CDR1 MNHEY, CDR2 SVGAGI. The CDR3 loop reads CASGKVKETQYF. Written as DNA, the CDR3 is TGTGCCAGCGGAAAAGTTAAGGAGACCCAGTACTTC.

This clone occurred a few times. The V call is TRBV16, the J call TRBJ1-2; D not certain. The CDR3 is 13 amino acids. CDR1 and CDR2 from the germline V gene are KGHSY and FQNENV. Trimming took 2 bases from V and 0 from J, leaving 4 bases between them. The chain's CDR3 is CASSQDSNYGYTF. The CDR3 DNA is TGTGCCAGCAGCCAAGATTCTAACTATGGCTACACCTTC.

The chain uses TRBV30 and TRBJ1-1; D is perhaps TRBD1 (6 bases). The CDR3 spans 11 residues. Trimming stripped 3 bases from V and 7 bases from J, with 9 bases between. The germline V gene encodes CDR1 GTSNPN and CDR2 SVGIG (reference sequence). The CDR3 is CAWSGQLEAFF. Written as DNA, the CDR3 is TGTGCCTGGAGCGGACAGCTTGAAGCTTTCTTT.

The chain has TRBV19 and TRBJ2-3, with D perhaps matching TRBD2 (6 bases). CDR1 and CDR2 (germline): LNHDA, SQIVND (reference sequence). This CDR3 has 14 residues. Trimming stripped 1 base from V and 7 bases from J, with 12 bases between. This CDR3 reads CASSIAGTPNTQYF. In nucleotides, the CDR3 is TGTGCCAGTAGTATAGCCGGGACTCCCAATACGCAGTATTTT.

The chain recombines TRBV28 with TRBJ1-5; D unresolved. This CDR3 is built from 20 residues. Trimming took off 0 bases at V and 1 base at J, with 22 bases between the two ends. Germline V gene data show CDR1 as MDHEN and CDR2 as SYDVKM. CDR3 sequence reads: CASSLWFSLGKGTSNQPQHF. As DNA, the CDR3 is TGTGCCAGCAGTTTATGGTTCAGTCTAGGCAAGGGTACGAGCAATCAGCCCCAGCATTTT.

For the CDR3, the DNA is TGTGCCAGCAGTTCCCGGACGGCCGAGACCCAGTACTTC. Translated, it gives CASSSRTAETQYF. The chain couples TRBV7-2 to TRBJ2-5; D call uncertain. With 6 bases removed from V and 5 bases from J, the gap between germline ends came to 13 bases. Germline lookup yields CDR1 SGHTA and CDR2 FQGNSA. The CDR3 spans 13 residues.

The chain carries TRBV4-1 and TRBJ2-2, with unresolved D. Germline CDR1 reads MGHRA; CDR2 reads YSYEKL. The CDR3 sequence is 15 residues long. Trimming cost V 4 bases and J 0 bases, with 9 bases left between them. The CDR3 region has the DNA TGCGCCAGCAGCCCCATTGGGACGAACACCGGGGAGCTGTTTTTT. It encodes CASSPIGTNTGELFF.

The rearrangement links TRBV19 to TRBJ1-5; tentatively, D is TRBD1 (6 bases). V was trimmed by 7 bases and J by 9 bases, leaving 22 bases between them. CDR3 length: 15 residues. Germline CDR1 is LNHDA and CDR2 is SQIVND (reference sequence). This CDR3 reads CASTSYREGGWPQHF. As DNA, the CDR3 is TGTGCCAGTACAAGTTACAGGGAGGGGGGATGGCCCCAGCATTTT.

V gene TRBV12-3 or TRBV12-4 combines with J gene TRBJ1-2; D is uncertain. This CDR3 spans 13 amino acids. Trimming took 1 base from V and 7 from J, leaving 10 bases between them. The CDR3 DNA is TGTGCCAGCAGTTTAGGTAACAGACTTGGCTACACCTTC. As protein: CASSLGNRLGYTF.

The rearrangement joins TRBV7-2 to TRBJ1-6; 7 nucleotides match TRBD1. The V and J ends lost 2 bases and 7 bases, in that order; junction bases with no gene match: 8. This CDR3 is built from 16 residues. Germline V CDR1 and CDR2: SGHTA, FQGNSA. The CDR3 region has the DNA TGTGCCAGCAGCTTATATTGGGGACAGTCAAATTCACCCCTCCACTTT. Its protein is CASSLYWGQSNSPLHF.

The chain carries TRBV6-4 and TRBJ2-1; 8 bases match TRBD1. Germline V gives CDR1 MRHNA, CDR2 SNTAGT. V lost 0 bases and J lost 3; bases outside the gene matches: 4. The CDR3 runs to 16 residues. CDR3 bases: TGTGCCAGCAGTGACTCCGGGACAGGCCTCTACAATGAGCAGTTCTTC. This translates into CASSDSGTGLYNEQFF.

The gene calls are TRBV18 and TRBJ1-4, with D tentatively TRBD1 (6 bases). The CDR3 is 15 amino acids. The germline V gene encodes CDR1 KGHSH and CDR2 LQKENI. Trimming shortened V by 1 base and J by 4 bases, and 10 bases separated the two germline ends. As DNA, the CDR3 is TGTGCCAGCTCACCACGCACGGGACATAATGAAAAACTGTTTTTT. Protein sequence: CASSPRTGHNEKLFF.

The chain couples TRBV1 to TRBJ2-5; whether TRBD2, the table's D call, matches the DNA was not checked. TRBV1 is marked as a pseudogene. The CDR3 sequence is 16 residues long. CDR3 residues: CTSSQELAAEQETQYF. CDR3 in DNA: TGCACCAGCAGCCAAGAACTAGCGGCGGAGCAAGAGACCCAGTACTTC.

V usage is TRBV2 and J usage is TRBJ2-1; 8 bases match TRBD2. Trimming removed 5 bases from V and 2 bases from J; junction bases left unmatched: 5. CDR3 size: 15 residues. Germline values: CDR1 SNHLY, CDR2 FYNNEI. Here the CDR3 DNA reads TGTGCCAGCAGTTTTCCTAGCGGGCCCTACAATGAGCAGTTCTTC. This encodes CASSFPSGPYNEQFF.